The rows below give T cell receptor beta chains drawn from one sample of a study of blood T cell dynamics during melanoma immunotherapy. This table comes from immunoSEQ multiplex PCR, and its TCRdb copy is limited to in-frame clones, with some not included. Among approximately 4,500 clones, 78% were seen once, and the ten largest hold over 45%. The source material was blood, sampled from a patient treated with checkpoint blockade. Receptors were obtained from a human donor with melanoma. CDR3s include the opening cysteine and the closing phenylalanine or tryptophan. The order of the fields is D gene, J gene, V gene, clone size, CDR3 protein, CDR3 DNA. D genes are given only for firm matches. Rows give clone size only sometimes, using once, few, many, or a class for an expanded clone.

D gene: TRBD2
J gene: TRBJ2-1
V gene: TRBV10-3
clone size: NA
CDR3 protein: CAISESSGGVGEQFF
CDR3 DNA: TGTGCCATCAGTGAGTCCAGCGGGGGGGTTGGTGAGCAGTTCTTC

D gene: NA
J gene: TRBJ1-1
V gene: TRBV11-2
clone size: large
CDR3 protein: CASSSGVWNAEAFF
CDR3 DNA: TGTGCCAGCAGCTCAGGGGTCTGGAACGCTGAAGCTTTCTTT

D gene: TRBD1
J gene: TRBJ1-4
V gene: TRBV11-2
clone size: NA
CDR3 protein: CASSPRDRASVYEKLFF
CDR3 DNA: TGTGCCAGCAGCCCCCGGGACAGGGCATCCGTTTACGAAAAACTGTTTTTT

D gene: NA
J gene: TRBJ1-1
V gene: TRBV1
clone size: NA
CDR3 protein: CTTSQDWGQGTDTEAFF
CDR3 DNA: NA

D gene: NA
J gene: TRBJ2-3
V gene: TRBV4-1
clone size: NA
CDR3 protein: CASSQDRGSTDTQYF
CDR3 DNA: TGCGCCAGCAGCCAAGATCGGGGTAGCACAGATACGCAGTATTTT

D gene: NA
J gene: TRBJ2-6
V gene: TRBV13
clone size: NA
CDR3 protein: CASRLGGAGANVLTF
CDR3 DNA: TGTGCCAGCAGACTAGGGGGGGCTGGGGCCAACGTCCTGACTTTC

D gene: TRBD2
J gene: TRBJ2-5
V gene: TRBV4-1
clone size: few
CDR3 protein: CASSQQRLAGVATQYF
CDR3 DNA: TGCGCCAGCAGCCAACAGCGACTAGCGGGAGTGGCGACCCAGTACTTC

D gene: NA
J gene: TRBJ2-1
V gene: TRBV21-1
clone size: NA
CDR3 protein: CASSKVGGGSEFF
CDR3 DNA: NA

D gene: NA
J gene: TRBJ1-2
V gene: TRBV11-3
clone size: NA
CDR3 protein: CASSSHENYGYTF
CDR3 DNA: TGTGCCAGCAGCTCCCACGAGAACTATGGCTACACCTTC

D gene: NA
J gene: TRBJ2-7
V gene: TRBV6-5
clone size: NA
CDR3 protein: CASSYSGQSLSYEQYF
CDR3 DNA: TGTGCCAGCAGTTACTCCGGACAGAGCCTATCCTACGAGCAGTACTTC

D gene: NA
J gene: TRBJ2-7
V gene: TRBV9
clone size: NA
CDR3 protein: CASSVGRGGYEQYF
CDR3 DNA: TGTGCCAGCAGCGTAGGGAGGGGGGGCTACGAGCAGTACTTC

D gene: TRBD1
J gene: TRBJ2-3
V gene: TRBV19
clone size: NA
CDR3 protein: CASSMGQSTDTQYF
CDR3 DNA: TGTGCCAGTAGTATGGGACAGAGCACAGATACGCAGTATTTT

D gene: NA
J gene: TRBJ2-7
V gene: TRBV4-3
clone size: NA
CDR3 protein: CASSQDGGPYEQYF
CDR3 DNA: TGCGCCAGCAGCCAAGATGGAGGACCCTACGAGCAGTACTTC

D gene: NA
J gene: TRBJ1-1
V gene: TRBV5-4
clone size: NA
CDR3 protein: CASSLGSGWGFPLNTEAFF
CDR3 DNA: TGTGCCAGCAGCTTGGGCTCCGGATGGGGCTTCCCTCTGAACACTGAAGCTTTCTTT

D gene: TRBD1
J gene: TRBJ2-7
V gene: TRBV28
clone size: few
CDR3 protein: CASSRRGREQYF
CDR3 DNA: TGTGCCAGCAGTCGAAGGGGGCGGGAGCAGTACTTC

D gene: NA
J gene: TRBJ2-7
V gene: TRBV5-6
clone size: NA
CDR3 protein: CASSLEGVRAVFTYEQYF
CDR3 DNA: TGTGCCAGCAGCTTGGAGGGGGTCCGCGCAGTCTTCACCTACGAGCAGTACTTC

D gene: NA
J gene: TRBJ1-1
V gene: TRBV10-1
clone size: NA
CDR3 protein: CASSPAGNTEAFF
CDR3 DNA: TGCGCCAGCAGCCCGGCAGGGAACACTGAAGCTTTCTTT

D gene: NA
J gene: TRBJ2-1
V gene: TRBV21-1
clone size: NA
CDR3 protein: CASSKGGTGDWHEQFF
CDR3 DNA: TGTGCCAGCAGCAAAGGCGGGACAGGAGATTGGCATGAGCAGTTCTTC

D gene: TRBD2
J gene: TRBJ2-1
V gene: TRBV19
clone size: NA
CDR3 protein: CASSSTSGGGIEQFF
CDR3 DNA: TGTGCCAGTAGCTCGACTAGCGGGGGGGGAATTGAGCAGTTCTTC

D gene: NA
J gene: TRBJ1-2
V gene: TRBV4-2
clone size: NA
CDR3 protein: CASSLVVRGDGYTF
CDR3 DNA: TGTGCCAGCAGCTTAGTTGTCAGGGGAGATGGCTACACCTTC

D gene: NA
J gene: TRBJ2-3
V gene: TRBV27
clone size: NA
CDR3 protein: CASSLSGGMRPDTQYF
CDR3 DNA: TGTGCCAGCAGTCTTAGTGGAGGAATGCGACCAGATACGCAGTATTTT

D gene: NA
J gene: TRBJ2-3
V gene: TRBV5-6
clone size: NA
CDR3 protein: CASSLGPSSTDTQYF
CDR3 DNA: TGTGCCAGCAGCTTGGGGCCTTCTAGCACAGATACGCAGTATTTT

D gene: NA
J gene: TRBJ1-5
V gene: TRBV7-6
clone size: few
CDR3 protein: CASSLGPDSNQPQHF
CDR3 DNA: TGTGCCAGCAGCTTAGGGCCCGATAGCAATCAGCCCCAGCATTTT

D gene: TRBD2
J gene: TRBJ2-5
V gene: TRBV5-1
clone size: NA
CDR3 protein: CASSPIVTSGGAKTQYF
CDR3 DNA: TGCGCCAGCAGCCCGATCGTAACTAGCGGGGGGGCGAAGACCCAGTACTTC

D gene: NA
J gene: TRBJ1-2
V gene: TRBV6-5
clone size: NA
CDR3 protein: CASSYGPVYGYTF
CDR3 DNA: TGTGCCAGCAGTTACGGACCGGTCTATGGCTACACCTTC

D gene: NA
J gene: TRBJ1-1
V gene: TRBV9
clone size: NA
CDR3 protein: CASSGAGNTEAFF
CDR3 DNA: TGTGCCAGCAGCGGGGCGGGGAACACTGAAGCTTTCTTT

D gene: TRBD2
J gene: TRBJ2-5
V gene: TRBV5-8
clone size: NA
CDR3 protein: CASSPGSGGAQETQYF
CDR3 DNA: TGTGCCAGCAGCCCGGGTAGCGGGGGGGCTCAAGAGACCCAGTACTTC

D gene: NA
J gene: TRBJ1-4
V gene: TRBV6-4
clone size: NA
CDR3 protein: CASSDSTFRAQDEKLFF
CDR3 DNA: TGTGCCAGCAGTGACTCGACTTTCAGGGCTCAAGATGAAAAACTGTTTTTT

D gene: NA
J gene: TRBJ2-5
V gene: TRBV6-6
clone size: NA
CDR3 protein: CATGETQYF
CDR3 DNA: TGTGCCACAGGAGAGACCCAGTACTTC

D gene: NA
J gene: TRBJ2-1
V gene: TRBV4-3
clone size: NA
CDR3 protein: CASSQDRGSYNEQFF
CDR3 DNA: TGCGCCAGCAGCCAAGATCGCGGCTCCTACAATGAGCAGTTCTTC

D gene: TRBD2
J gene: TRBJ2-3
V gene: TRBV2
clone size: NA
CDR3 protein: CASSPGTSGGGTQYF
CDR3 DNA: TGTGCCAGCAGCCCTGGGACTAGCGGGGGTGGTACGCAGTATTTT

D gene: TRBD2
J gene: TRBJ2-7
V gene: TRBV19
clone size: NA
CDR3 protein: CATNPRGVPHEQYF
CDR3 DNA: TGTGCCACCAACCCTCGGGGGGTTCCCCACGAGCAGTACTTC

D gene: TRBD1
J gene: TRBJ1-6
V gene: TRBV5-1
clone size: NA
CDR3 protein: CASSPGQSDSPLHF
CDR3 DNA: TGCGCCAGCAGCCCGGGACAGTCAGATTCACCCCTCCACTTT

D gene: NA
J gene: TRBJ1-3
V gene: TRBV15
clone size: once
CDR3 protein: CATSSGTHSGNTIYF
CDR3 DNA: TGTGCCACCAGCAGCGGGACCCACTCTGGAAACACCATATATTTT

D gene: NA
J gene: TRBJ1-6
V gene: TRBV9
clone size: few
CDR3 protein: CASSDRQADNSPLHF
CDR3 DNA: TGTGCCAGCAGCGACCGACAGGCTGATAATTCACCCCTCCACTTT

D gene: NA
J gene: TRBJ2-2
V gene: TRBV25-1
clone size: NA
CDR3 protein: CASSELGTTGELFF
CDR3 DNA: TGTGCCAGCAGTGAATTAGGAACCACCGGGGAGCTGTTTTTT

D gene: TRBD1
J gene: TRBJ1-1
V gene: TRBV7-3
clone size: once
CDR3 protein: CASSPTGYTEAFF
CDR3 DNA: TGTGCCAGCAGCCCGACAGGGTACACTGAAGCTTTCTTT

D gene: NA
J gene: TRBJ2-7
V gene: TRBV19
clone size: NA
CDR3 protein: CASSMGGENYEQYF
CDR3 DNA: TGTGCCAGTAGTATGGGCGGGGAAAACTACGAGCAGTACTTC

D gene: NA
J gene: TRBJ1-2
V gene: TRBV27
clone size: NA
CDR3 protein: CASATIPRVGYTF
CDR3 DNA: TGTGCCAGCGCTACTATCCCTCGTGTTGGCTACACCTTC

D gene: NA
J gene: TRBJ1-2
V gene: TRBV30
clone size: NA
CDR3 protein: CACDRFYGYTF
CDR3 DNA: TGTGCCTGTGACAGATTCTATGGCTACACCTTC

D gene: NA
J gene: TRBJ1-1
V gene: TRBV11-2
clone size: NA
CDR3 protein: CASRKTLTGPEAFF
CDR3 DNA: TGTGCCAGCAGGAAGACTTTAACAGGGCCTGAAGCTTTCTTT

D gene: NA
J gene: TRBJ1-2
V gene: TRBV2
clone size: NA
CDR3 protein: CATQQEGYTF
CDR3 DNA: TGTGCCACCCAGCAGGAGGGCTACACCTTC

D gene: NA
J gene: TRBJ1-2
V gene: TRBV7-2
clone size: NA
CDR3 protein: CASSRQTEGSGYTF
CDR3 DNA: TGTGCCAGCAGCCGACAAACAGAGGGCTCTGGCTACACCTTC

D gene: NA
J gene: TRBJ1-2
V gene: TRBV5-1
clone size: few
CDR3 protein: CASSLGDIVYGYTF
CDR3 DNA: TGCGCCAGCAGCTTGGGAGACATCGTATATGGCTACACCTTC

D gene: NA
J gene: TRBJ1-4
V gene: TRBV7-2
clone size: NA
CDR3 protein: CASSLQGQENEKLFF
CDR3 DNA: TGTGCCAGCAGCTTACAGGGGCAGGAAAATGAAAAACTGTTTTTT